The present TCR beta chain was sequenced within a study of CXCR3-negative and CXCR3-positive naive CD8 T cells. 5' RACE with UMI labels generated the TRB cDNA libraries. Following a re-call of the 5' RACE reads, TCRdb has one entry per CDR3 protein and lacks DNA. Recorded here are 100,000 to 150,000 distinct CDR3 sequences; the top ten clones represent 0.45% to 0.55%. The CDR3 loop spans 20 amino acids. Study results and caveats: TRB CDR3 hydrophobicity was greater in CXCR3-positive naive cells than in CXCR3-negative naive cells. Within a donor, both naive subsets shared TRBV-TRBJ usage, unlike memory cells. Diversity was high in both naive subsets and much lower in memory cells.

Details on this clonotype: The antigen is undetermined.

The chain employs TRBV21-1 and TRBJ1-3; TCRdb proposes TRBD1, but this gene call is untestable without DNA. TRBV21-1 is flagged as a pseudogene. The material sequenced was naive CXCR3- CD8+ T cells from blood. As to subset: CD45RO-CCR7+CD27+CD95- naive CD8+ T cells lacking CXCR3 (TNR3-). The sequence was obtained from a human donor in good health. Some clones in this sample may be carry-over from other donors' samples. The CDR3 protein is CASSKSSGRGTKFSGNTIYF.